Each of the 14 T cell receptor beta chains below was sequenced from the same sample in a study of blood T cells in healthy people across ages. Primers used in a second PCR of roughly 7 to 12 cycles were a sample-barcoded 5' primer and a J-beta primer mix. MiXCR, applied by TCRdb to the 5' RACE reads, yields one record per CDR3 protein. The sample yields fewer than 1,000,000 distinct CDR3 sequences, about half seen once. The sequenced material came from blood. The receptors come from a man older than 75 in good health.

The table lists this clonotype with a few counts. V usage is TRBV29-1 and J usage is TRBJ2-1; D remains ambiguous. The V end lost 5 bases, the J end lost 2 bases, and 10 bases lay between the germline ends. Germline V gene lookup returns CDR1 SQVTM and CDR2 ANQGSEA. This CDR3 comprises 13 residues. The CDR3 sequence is CSVFWVAYNEQFF. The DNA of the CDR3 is TGCAGCGTTTTCTGGGTAGCCTACAATGAGCAGTTCTTC.

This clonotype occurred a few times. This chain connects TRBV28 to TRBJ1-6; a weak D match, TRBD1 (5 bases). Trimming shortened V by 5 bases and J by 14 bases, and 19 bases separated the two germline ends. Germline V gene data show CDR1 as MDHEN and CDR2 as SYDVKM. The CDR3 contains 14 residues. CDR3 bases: TGTGCCAGCAGTCCGCCCTGGACAAAAGGGGCCCTCCACTTT. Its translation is CASSPPWTKGALHF.

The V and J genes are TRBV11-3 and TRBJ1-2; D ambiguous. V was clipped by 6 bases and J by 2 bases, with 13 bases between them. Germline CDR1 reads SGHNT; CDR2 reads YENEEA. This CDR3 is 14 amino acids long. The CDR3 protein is CASRDRTENYGYTF. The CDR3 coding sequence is TGTGCCAGCAGAGATCGGACTGAGAACTATGGCTACACCTTC. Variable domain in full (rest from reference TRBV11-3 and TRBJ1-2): EAGVVQSPRYKIIEKKQPVAFWCNPISGHNTLYWYLQNLGQGPELLIRYENEEAVDDSQLPKDRFSAERLKGVDSTLKIQPAELGDSAVYLCASRDRTENYGYTFGSGTRLTVV.

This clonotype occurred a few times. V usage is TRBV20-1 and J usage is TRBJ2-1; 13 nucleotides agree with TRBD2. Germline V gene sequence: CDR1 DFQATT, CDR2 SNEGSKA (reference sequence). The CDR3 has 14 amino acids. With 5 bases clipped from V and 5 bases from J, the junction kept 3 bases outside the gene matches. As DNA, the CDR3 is TGCAGTGCTGAAACTAGCGGGAGGGACAATGAGCAGTTCTTC. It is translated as CSAETSGRDNEQFF.

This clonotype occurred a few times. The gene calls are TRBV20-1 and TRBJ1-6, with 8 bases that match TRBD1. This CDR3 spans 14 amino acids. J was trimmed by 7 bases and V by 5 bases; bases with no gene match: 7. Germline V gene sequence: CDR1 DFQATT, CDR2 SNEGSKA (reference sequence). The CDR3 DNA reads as TGCAGTGCTTTAGCAGGGGGCGGCAATTCACCCCTCCACTTT. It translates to CSALAGGGNSPLHF.

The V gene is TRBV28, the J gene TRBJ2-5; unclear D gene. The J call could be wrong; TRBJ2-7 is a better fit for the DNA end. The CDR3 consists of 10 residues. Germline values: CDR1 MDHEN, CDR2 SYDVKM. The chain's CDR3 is CATFFYEQYF. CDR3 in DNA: TGTGCCACCTTCTTCTACGAGCAGTACTTC.

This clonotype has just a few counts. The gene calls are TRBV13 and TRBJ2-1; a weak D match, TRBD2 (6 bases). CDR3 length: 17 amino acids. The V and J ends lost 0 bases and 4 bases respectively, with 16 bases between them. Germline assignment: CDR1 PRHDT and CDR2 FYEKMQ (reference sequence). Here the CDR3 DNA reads TGTGCCAGCAGCTTAGGCCTTTGGGGGGAGAGGTACAATGAGCAGTTCTTC. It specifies CASSLGLWGERYNEQFF.

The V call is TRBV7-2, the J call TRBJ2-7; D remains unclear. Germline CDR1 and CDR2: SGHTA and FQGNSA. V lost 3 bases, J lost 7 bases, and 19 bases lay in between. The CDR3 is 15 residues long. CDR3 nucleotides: TGTGCCAGCAGCTTTCAACTCGGTCCATACGATGAGCAGTACTTC. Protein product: CASSFQLGPYDEQYF.

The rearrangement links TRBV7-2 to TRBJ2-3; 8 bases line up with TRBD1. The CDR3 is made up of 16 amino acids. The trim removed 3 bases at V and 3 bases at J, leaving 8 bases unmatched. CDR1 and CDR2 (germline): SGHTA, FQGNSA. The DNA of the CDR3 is TGTGCCAGCAGCTTCGACAGGGGTGTGAGAACAGATACGCAGTATTTT. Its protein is CASSFDRGVRTDTQYF. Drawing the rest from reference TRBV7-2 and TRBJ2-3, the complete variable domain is GAGVSQSPSNKVTEKGKDVELRCDPISGHTALYWYRQSLGQGLEFLIYFQGNSAPDKSGLPSDRFSAERTGGSVSTLTIQRTQQEDSAVYLCASSFDRGVRTDTQYFGPGTRLTVL.

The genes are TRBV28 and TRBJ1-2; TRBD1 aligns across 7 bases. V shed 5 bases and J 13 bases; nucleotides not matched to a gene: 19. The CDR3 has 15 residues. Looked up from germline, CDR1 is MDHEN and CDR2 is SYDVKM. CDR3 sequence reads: CASSHYRGNAAAGTF. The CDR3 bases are TGTGCCAGCAGTCACTACAGGGGTAACGCCGCCGCGGGCACCTTC.

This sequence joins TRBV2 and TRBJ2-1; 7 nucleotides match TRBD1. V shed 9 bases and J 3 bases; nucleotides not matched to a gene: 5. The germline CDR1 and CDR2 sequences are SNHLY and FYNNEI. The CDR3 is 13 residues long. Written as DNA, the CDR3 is TGTGCCAGGACGCAGGGGGACTACAATGAGCAGTTCTTC. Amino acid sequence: CARTQGDYNEQFF.

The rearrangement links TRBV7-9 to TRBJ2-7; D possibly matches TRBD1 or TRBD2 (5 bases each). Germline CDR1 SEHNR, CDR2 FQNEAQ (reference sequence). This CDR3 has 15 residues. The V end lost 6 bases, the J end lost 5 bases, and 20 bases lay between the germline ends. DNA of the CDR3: TGTGCCAGCAGTCGGGCCGGGACCCAACCCCACGAGCAGTACTTC. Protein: CASSRAGTQPHEQYF.

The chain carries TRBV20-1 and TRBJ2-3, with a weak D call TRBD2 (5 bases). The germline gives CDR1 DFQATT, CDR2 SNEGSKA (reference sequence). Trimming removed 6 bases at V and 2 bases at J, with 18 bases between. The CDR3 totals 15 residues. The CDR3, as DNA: TGCAGTGCCCTTGGACCCGGGGAGCACACAGATACGCAGTATTTT. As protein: CSALGPGEHTDTQYF.

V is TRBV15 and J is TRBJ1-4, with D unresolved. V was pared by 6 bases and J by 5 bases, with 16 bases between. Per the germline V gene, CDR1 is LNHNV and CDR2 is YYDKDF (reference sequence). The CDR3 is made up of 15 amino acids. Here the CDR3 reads CATSLENRRNEKLFF. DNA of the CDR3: TGTGCCACCAGTTTAGAGAACCGCCGGAATGAAAAACTGTTTTTT.